The clone carrying this T cell receptor beta chain was recorded once. The data belong to a study of Ad26.COV2.S vaccination and SARS-CoV-2 variants. Sequencing was performed with immunoSEQ multiplex PCR; in TCRdb, only in-frame clones are kept and a portion is missing. This table has 180,000 or so clones, around 90% appearing once. This specimen consisted of peripheral blood, obtained after recovery from COVID-19. This receptor was obtained from a human donor who had recovered from COVID-19.

Here the CDR3 DNA reads TGTGCCAGCAGCACCCAGGGAGCCGGGGCCAACGTCCTGACTTTC. This sequence encodes CASSTQGAGANVLTF. The rearrangement links TRBV11-1 to TRBJ2-6; D may be TRBD1 or TRBD2 (5 bases each). The V end was cut by 5 bases, the J end by 4 bases, with 12 bases between. There are 15 residues in the CDR3. The germline V gene encodes CDR1 SGHAT and CDR2 FQDESV (reference sequence).